These 30 T cell receptor beta chains share one sample of origin, sequenced in a study of radiation and T cells in renal cell carcinoma. Sequencing used immunoSEQ multiplex PCR; TCRdb keeps in-frame clones, though not all of them. This sample carries more than 120,000 clones, approximately 86% of them seen once, and the ten largest clones take around 17%. The time point is: blood 4 weeks post-SBRT, at nephrectomy. Treatment specified: 15 Gy SBRT to primary tumor, nephrectomy 4 weeks later. Sequences were derived from blood, sampled from a patient whose treatment included radiotherapy and nephrectomy. Receptors were obtained from a woman between 45 and 65 years old with renal cell carcinoma.

The V gene is TRBV29-1, the J gene TRBJ2-7, with 7 bases fitting TRBD1. Germline lookup yields CDR1 SQVTM and CDR2 ANQGSEA. Unmatched junction bases numbered 6, after V lost 8 bases and J lost 2 bases. The CDR3 consists of 12 residues. The CDR3 DNA reads TGCAGCCAAAGGGACAGCACCTACGAGCAGTACTTC. Protein sequence: CSQRDSTYEQYF.

This chain links TRBV23-1 with TRBJ2-7; the D is unclear. TRBV23-1 is an ORF for which the function is uncertain. The CDR3 has 14 residues. The V and J ends lost 0 bases and 3 bases respectively, with 9 bases between them. The CDR3 sequence: CASSQSCRNYEQYF. The DNA of the CDR3 is TGCGCCAGCAGTCAATCGTGCAGGAACTACGAGCAGTACTTC.

The chain is built from TRBV5-1 and TRBJ2-7, with 7 bases aligning to TRBD2. The CDR3 consists of 14 residues. CDR1 and CDR2 from the germline V gene are SGHRS and YFSETQ. The junction had 6 bases not matched to a gene; V was cut back by 2 bases and J by 4 bases. CDR3 in DNA: TGCGCCAGCAGCTTAGCGGGACTTGGGTACGAGCAGTACTTC. It is translated as CASSLAGLGYEQYF.

The rearrangement joins TRBV5-4 to TRBJ2-7; TRBD1 or TRBD2 may be the D gene (5 bases each). The CDR3 length is 13 residues. From germline, CDR1 is SGHNT and CDR2 YYREEE (reference sequence). The V gene lost 0 bases and the J gene lost 7 bases, with 11 bases spanning the gap. This CDR3 is CASSLAGTGEQYF. In DNA form, the CDR3 reads TGTGCCAGCAGCTTGGCGGGGACGGGGGAGCAGTACTTC.

The V and J genes are TRBV6-6 and TRBJ2-1, with unresolved D. Germline V lookup: CDR1 MNHNY, CDR2 SVGAGI (reference sequence). V was trimmed by 11 bases and J by 5 bases, leaving 10 bases between them. This CDR3 is 11 amino acids long. The DNA for the CDR3 is TGTGCCGGGTCACGGGACAATGAGCAGTTCTTC. Its protein product is CAGSRDNEQFF.

The J gene is TRBJ2-3, the V gene TRBV5-6, with 10 bases fitting TRBD2. CDR1 is SGHDT, CDR2 YYEEEE, per germline. The V segment lost 5 bases and the J segment 2 bases; nucleotides outside the gene matches: 14. CDR3 length equals 18 residues. The CDR3 nucleotides read TGTGCCAGCAGTTCCGGGACTAGCGAACTCCTCCTCACAGATACGCAGTATTTT. It is translated as CASSSGTSELLLTDTQYF. Full variable domain (rest looked up from reference TRBV5-6 and TRBJ2-3): DAGVTQSPTHLIKTRGQQVTLRCSPKSGHDTVSWYQQALGQGPQFIFQYYEEEERQRGNFPDRFSGHQFPNYSSELNVNALLLGDSALYLCASSSGTSELLLTDTQYFGPGTRLTVL.

The chain has TRBV10-3 and TRBJ2-5; D tentatively reads TRBD1 or TRBD2 (6 bases each). The germline V gene encodes CDR1 ENHRY and CDR2 SYGVKD. The ends were cut back, 2 bases at V and 1 base at J, with 17 bases in the middle. The CDR3 extends over 17 amino acids. The CDR3: CAISEGGGRGGQETQYF. CDR3 nucleotides: TGTGCCATCAGTGAGGGGGGCGGAAGGGGAGGCCAAGAGACCCAGTACTTC.

This clone has just one count. This rearrangement joins TRBV19 to TRBJ2-1; a weak D match, TRBD2 (5 bases). Germline V gene sequence: CDR1 LNHDA, CDR2 SQIVND (reference sequence). CDR3 length: 13 residues. Trimming left V 3 bases short and J 6 bases short, with 9 bases between. The CDR3 reads CASSMRVGNEQFF. In nucleotides, the CDR3 is TGTGCCAGTAGTATGAGGGTCGGCAATGAGCAGTTCTTC.

The chain employs TRBV7-2 and TRBJ1-1; D might be TRBD1 (5 bases). In germline, CDR1 is SGHTA, CDR2 FQGNSA. V was shortened by 5 bases and J by 5 bases, with 15 bases between the two germline ends. The CDR3 sequence is 14 residues long. The CDR3 coding sequence is TGTGCCAGCAGCCCACACGGTGAGGGGACTGAAGCTTTCTTT. Its protein product is CASSPHGEGTEAFF.

The V call is TRBV6-5, the J call TRBJ2-3; D gene ambiguous. This CDR3 comprises 15 residues. With 0 bases removed from V and 6 bases from J, the gap between germline ends came to 13 bases. Germline V gene lookup returns CDR1 MNHEY and CDR2 SVGAGI. The CDR3 region has the DNA TGTGCCAGCAGTTACTCGATTGCCACTTGGGATACGCAGTATTTT. Encoded protein: CASSYSIATWDTQYF.

The chain uses TRBV5-1 and TRBJ2-1; D unclear. This CDR3 comprises 14 residues. V lost 0 bases, J lost 2 bases, and 6 bases lay in between. CDR1 is SGHRS and CDR2 is YFSETQ in the germline V gene. Written as DNA, the CDR3 is TGCGCCAGCAGCTTGGGACACCCCTACAATGAGCAGTTCTTC. Translation gives CASSLGHPYNEQFF.

This clone was counted between two and nine times. This chain links TRBV5-1 with TRBJ1-6, with D unresolved. Germline-derived CDR1 and CDR2 are SGHRS and YFSETQ. The CDR3 is 14 residues long. Between the trimmed V and J ends, which lost 4 bases and 8 bases, there was a span of 13 bases. The CDR3 loop reads CASSKDPGDSPLHF. CDR3 nucleotide sequence: TGCGCCAGCAGCAAGGACCCTGGGGATTCACCCCTCCACTTT.

This sequence joins TRBV5-1 and TRBJ2-1; D is possibly TRBD2 (5 bases). This CDR3 spans 13 amino acids. Germline V gene lookup returns CDR1 SGHRS and CDR2 YFSETQ. V dropped 3 bases and J dropped 9 bases, with 13 bases sitting between them. This chain's CDR3 is CASSSIFGGEQFF. CDR3 coding DNA: TGCGCCAGCAGCTCCATATTCGGAGGTGAGCAGTTCTTC.

The chain has TRBV2 and TRBJ1-5; no definite D call. V was shortened by 2 bases and J by 4 bases, with 6 bases between the two germline ends. The CDR3 is 13 residues long. Looked up from germline, CDR1 is SNHLY and CDR2 is FYNNEI. In DNA, the CDR3 is TGTGCCAGCAGTGAATACGGGAATCAGCCCCAGCATTTT. Translation: CASSEYGNQPQHF.

The J gene is TRBJ2-5, the V gene TRBV9; D is perhaps TRBD1 or TRBD2 (5 bases each). Germline V CDR1 and CDR2: SGDLS, YYNGEE. This CDR3 region has 15 residues. V shed 4 bases and J shed 2 bases, with 15 bases lying between them. In DNA form, the CDR3 reads TGTGCCAGCAGCACCCAGCCGGGACCTCAAGAGACCCAGTACTTC. It encodes CASSTQPGPQETQYF. The full variable domain, completed using reference TRBV9 and TRBJ2-5, is DSGVTQTPKHLITATGQRVTLRCSPRSGDLSVYWYQQSLDQGLQFLIQYYNGEERAKGNILERFSAQQFPDLHSELNLSSLELGDSALYFCASSTQPGPQETQYFGPGTRLLVL.

The chain recombines TRBV9 with TRBJ1-3; TRBD1 agrees at 8 bases. Germline V gene lookup returns CDR1 SGDLS and CDR2 YYNGEE. Trimming removed 4 bases from V and 0 bases from J; junction bases left unmatched: 12. The CDR3 has 18 amino acids. CDR3 sequence reads: CASSSRGRGLSSGNTIYF. Written as DNA, the CDR3 is TGTGCCAGCAGCTCTCGGGGCAGGGGGCTCAGCTCTGGAAACACCATATATTTT. Looking up the rest from reference TRBV9 and TRBJ1-3 gives the full variable domain: DSGVTQTPKHLITATGQRVTLRCSPRSGDLSVYWYQQSLDQGLQFLIQYYNGEERAKGNILERFSAQQFPDLHSELNLSSLELGDSALYFCASSSRGRGLSSGNTIYFGEGSWLTVV.

The gene calls are TRBV4-1 and TRBJ1-1; TRBD1 aligns across 8 bases. The V segment lost 1 base and the J segment 7 bases; nucleotides outside the gene matches: 11. Germline loops: CDR1 MGHRA, CDR2 YSYEKL. This CDR3 contains 16 residues. CDR3 amino acids: CASSQGAGQDSGEAFF. The CDR3 nucleotides read TGCGCCAGCAGCCAAGGGGCGGGACAGGATTCTGGTGAAGCTTTCTTT.

J is TRBJ1-5 and V is TRBV6-6; TRBD1 agrees at 7 bases. CDR3 length: 15 residues. J was trimmed by 4 bases and V by 4 bases; bases with no gene match: 7. CDR1 is MNHNY and CDR2 is SVGAGI in the germline V gene (reference sequence). The CDR3 sequence: CASSSTTGPNQPQHF. CDR3 sequence (DNA): TGTGCCAGCAGTTCCACGACAGGGCCTAATCAGCCCCAGCATTTT.

The chain couples TRBV25-1 to TRBJ1-1; weak D call: TRBD1 (5 bases). Trimming cost V 4 bases and J 8 bases, with 14 bases left between them. CDR3 length: 13 amino acids. Germline V gives CDR1 MGHDK, CDR2 SYGVNS. CDR3 region: CASSADQGLEAFF. DNA for the CDR3: TGTGCCAGCAGTGCCGACCAGGGTTTGGAAGCTTTCTTT.

V and J are TRBV5-1 and TRBJ1-2; no reliable D call. Germline-derived CDR1 and CDR2 are SGHRS and YFSETQ. Trimming pared 1 base from V and 0 bases from J, leaving 10 bases between. CDR3 length: 15 amino acids. CDR3 sequence reads: CASSLPEAANYGYTF. The CDR3 DNA follows: TGCGCCAGCAGCTTGCCGGAAGCAGCTAACTATGGCTACACCTTC.

The chain combines TRBV7-9 with TRBJ1-1; possibly TRBD1 for D (5 bases). V was pared by 8 bases and J by 4 bases, with 17 bases between. The CDR3 is 14 residues long. The germline gives CDR1 SEHNR, CDR2 FQNEAQ (reference sequence). The CDR3 nucleotides are TGTGCCAGCGGGGCCCTCCGGCTGGGCACTGAAGCTTTCTTT. This gives the protein CASGALRLGTEAFF.

This chain uses TRBV5-4 with TRBJ1-1; D is perhaps TRBD1 (6 bases). The CDR3 loop spans 13 amino acids. Trimming cost V 6 bases and J 0 bases, with 9 bases left between them. The germline V gene encodes CDR1 SGHNT and CDR2 YYREEE (reference sequence). The CDR3 DNA is TGTGCCAGCATCGGACAGTTGAACACTGAAGCTTTCTTT. It specifies CASIGQLNTEAFF.

This sequence joins TRBV6-1 and TRBJ2-5; 7 nucleotides line up with TRBD1. Trimming cost V 5 bases and J 3 bases; bases outside gene matches: 0. The CDR3 spans 12 residues. From germline, CDR1 is MNHNS and CDR2 SASEGT. In DNA form, the CDR3 reads TGTGCCAGCAGTCAGGGGGAAGAGACCCAGTACTTC. This encodes CASSQGEETQYF.

The chain carries TRBV5-1 and TRBJ2-5, with TRBD1 identical over 12 bases. The CDR3 consists of 16 residues. Germline values: CDR1 SGHRS, CDR2 YFSETQ. J lost 5 bases, V lost 3 bases, and 8 bases had no gene match. CDR3 coding DNA: TGCGCCAGCAGCTCCGCGGGACAGGGGGCTCTGGAGACCCAGTACTTC. It codes for CASSSAGQGALETQYF.

This chain uses TRBV5-4 with TRBJ1-2; no clear D. V was clipped by 0 bases and J by 9 bases, with 15 bases between them. The CDR3 is 14 residues long. Per the germline V gene, CDR1 is SGHNT and CDR2 is YYREEE (reference sequence). CDR3 residues: CASSLDTSLYRYTF. CDR3 bases: TGTGCCAGCAGCTTGGACACCTCTCTTTATCGCTACACCTTC.

The genes are TRBV7-3 and TRBJ2-5; D gene unclear. The CDR3 sequence is 13 residues long. CDR1 is SGHTA, CDR2 FQGTGA, per germline. The V end was cut by 5 bases, the J end by 4 bases, with 11 bases between. In nucleotides, the CDR3 is TGTGCCAGCAGCGACGAACTGGGAGAGACCCAGTACTTC. As protein: CASSDELGETQYF.

The chain recombines TRBV6-5 with TRBJ2-7; 9 bases match TRBD1. Germline V lookup: CDR1 MNHEY, CDR2 SVGAGI. J gave up 2 bases and V 6 bases, and 5 bases lay outside the gene matches. The CDR3 runs 14 residues. CDR3 residues: CASSRDREAYEQYF. The CDR3 DNA reads as TGTGCCAGCAGCCGGGACAGGGAAGCCTACGAGCAGTACTTC.

The chain joins TRBV7-2 to TRBJ2-7, with 7 nucleotides matching TRBD2. CDR3 length: 14 amino acids. V was clipped by 1 base and J by 7 bases; unmatched bases: 7. CDR1 is SGHTA, CDR2 FQGNSA, per germline. CDR3 nucleotides: TGTGCCAGCAGCTTAGGCGGGAGTTTTGGAGAGCAGTACTTC. It specifies CASSLGGSFGEQYF.

This rearrangement joins TRBV19 to TRBJ2-7, with TRBD2 matching 7 bases. With 5 bases clipped from V and 7 bases from J, the junction kept 5 bases outside the gene matches. This CDR3 comprises 12 residues. In germline, CDR1 is LNHDA, CDR2 SQIVND (reference sequence). CDR3 loop: CASSPREGEQYF. The DNA of the CDR3 is TGTGCCAGTAGTCCCAGGGAGGGGGAGCAGTACTTC.

The V call is TRBV11-3, the J call TRBJ2-5; D gene uncertain. This CDR3 region has 13 residues. Germline lookup yields CDR1 SGHNT and CDR2 YENEEA. Trimming removed 4 bases at V and 1 base at J, with 7 bases between. The CDR3 protein is CASSSTGQETQYF. The CDR3 coding sequence is TGTGCCAGCAGCTCGACGGGCCAAGAGACCCAGTACTTC.